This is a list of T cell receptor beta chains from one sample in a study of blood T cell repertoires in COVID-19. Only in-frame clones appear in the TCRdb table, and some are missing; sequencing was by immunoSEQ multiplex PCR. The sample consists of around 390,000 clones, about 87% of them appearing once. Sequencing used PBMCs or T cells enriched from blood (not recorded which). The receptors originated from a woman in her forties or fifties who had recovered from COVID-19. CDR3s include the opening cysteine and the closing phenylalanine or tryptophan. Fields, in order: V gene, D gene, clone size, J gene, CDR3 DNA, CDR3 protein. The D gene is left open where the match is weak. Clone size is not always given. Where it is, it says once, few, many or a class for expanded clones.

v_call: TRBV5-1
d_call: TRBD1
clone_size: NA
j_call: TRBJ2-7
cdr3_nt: TGCGCCAGCAGCTTGGACAGGGGCGAGCAGTACTTC
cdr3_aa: CASSLDRGEQYF

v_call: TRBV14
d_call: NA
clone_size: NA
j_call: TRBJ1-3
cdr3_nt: TGTGCCAGCAGCCATACAGGGAAAACTGGAAACACCATATATTTT
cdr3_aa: CASSHTGKTGNTIYF

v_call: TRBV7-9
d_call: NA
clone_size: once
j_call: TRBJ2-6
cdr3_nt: TGTGCCAGCAGCCCAGGGACTGGGGCCAACGTCCTGACTTTC
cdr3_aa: CASSPGTGANVLTF

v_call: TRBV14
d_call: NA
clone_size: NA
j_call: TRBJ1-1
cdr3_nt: TGTGCCAGCAGACAAACAGGCTTGAACACTGAAGCTTTCTTT
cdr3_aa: CASRQTGLNTEAFF

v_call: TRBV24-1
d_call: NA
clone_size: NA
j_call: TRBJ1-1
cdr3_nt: TGTGCCACCAGTGACCGTAACAAGACAGTAAACACTGAAGCTTTCTTT
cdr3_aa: CATSDRNKTVNTEAFF

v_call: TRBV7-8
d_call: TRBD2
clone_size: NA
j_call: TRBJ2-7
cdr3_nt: TGTGCCAGCAGCTTATCCCCTGGGCTAGCGGGAGCCTACGAGCAGTACTTC
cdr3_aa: CASSLSPGLAGAYEQYF

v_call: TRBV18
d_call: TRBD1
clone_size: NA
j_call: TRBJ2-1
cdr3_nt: TGTGCCAGCTCAAGAGACAGGGGGCAGTACAATGAGCAGTTCTTC
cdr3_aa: CASSRDRGQYNEQFF

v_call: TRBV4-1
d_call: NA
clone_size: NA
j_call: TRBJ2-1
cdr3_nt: TGCGCCAGCAGCGCCAGCGGAGCCAACAATGAGCAGTTCTTC
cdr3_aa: CASSASGANNEQFF

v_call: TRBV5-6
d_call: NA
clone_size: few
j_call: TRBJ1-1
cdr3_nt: TGTGCCAGCAGCTGGAGGGCGTACTCGAACACTGAAGCTTTCTTT
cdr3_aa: CASSWRAYSNTEAFF

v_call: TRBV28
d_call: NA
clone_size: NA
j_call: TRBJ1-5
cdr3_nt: TGTGCCAGCACAGGTTATAGCAATCAGCCCCAGCATTTT
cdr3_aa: CASTGYSNQPQHF

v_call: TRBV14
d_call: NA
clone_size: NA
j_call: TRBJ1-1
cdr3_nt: TGTGCCAGCAGCCAGATCCTGGCCGGGGGCACTGAAGCTTTCTTT
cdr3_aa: CASSQILAGGTEAFF

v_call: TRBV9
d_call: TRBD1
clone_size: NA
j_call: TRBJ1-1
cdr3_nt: TGTGCCAGCAGGCCGACAGGGGATTCCACTGAAGCTTTCTTT
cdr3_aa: CASRPTGDSTEAFF

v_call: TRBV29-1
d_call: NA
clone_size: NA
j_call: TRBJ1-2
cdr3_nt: TGCAGGGATGGGAGGGACGATGGCTACACCTTC
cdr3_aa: CRDGRDDGYTF

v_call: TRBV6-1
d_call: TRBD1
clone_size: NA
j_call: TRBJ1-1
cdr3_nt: TGTGCCAGCAGTGGCCCCAAGCCCGACAGGGGGTCGAACACTGAAGCTTTCTTT
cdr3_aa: CASSGPKPDRGSNTEAFF

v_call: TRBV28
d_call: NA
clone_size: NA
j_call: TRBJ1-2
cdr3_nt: TGTGCCAGCGGCTGGGGAGGCTATGGCTACACCTTC
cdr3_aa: CASGWGGYGYTF

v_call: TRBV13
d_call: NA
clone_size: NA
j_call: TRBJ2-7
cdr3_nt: TGTGCCAGCAGCTTCGGGGCCTACGAGCAGTACTTC
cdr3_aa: CASSFGAYEQYF

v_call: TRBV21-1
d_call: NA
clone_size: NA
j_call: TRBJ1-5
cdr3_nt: TGTGCCAGCAGCAAAGTTGGGGGCAAGGGGAGCAATCAGCCCCAGCATTTT
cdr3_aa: CASSKVGGKGSNQPQHF

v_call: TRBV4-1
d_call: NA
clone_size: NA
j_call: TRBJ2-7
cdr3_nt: TGCGCCAGCAGCCAAGGGACAGAAACCTACGAGCAGTACTTC
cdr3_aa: CASSQGTETYEQYF

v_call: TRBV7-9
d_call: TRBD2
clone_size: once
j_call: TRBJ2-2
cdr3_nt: TGTGCCAGCAGCTTAATCGCGGGACTAGAGGAGCTGTTTTTT
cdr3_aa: CASSLIAGLEELFF

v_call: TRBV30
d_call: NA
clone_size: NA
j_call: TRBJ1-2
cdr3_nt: TGTGCCTGGAGTGTAGACAAGACCTATGGCTACACCTTC
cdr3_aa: CAWSVDKTYGYTF

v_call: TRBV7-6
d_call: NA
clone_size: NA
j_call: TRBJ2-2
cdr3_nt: TGTGCCAGCAGCTTATCCGGGACAAACACCGGGGAGCTGTTTTTT
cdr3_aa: CASSLSGTNTGELFF

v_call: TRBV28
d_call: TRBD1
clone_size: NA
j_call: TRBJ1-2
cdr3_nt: TGTGCCAGCAGTTTGCAGGGGGCGTCCGGCTACACCTTC
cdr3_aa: CASSLQGASGYTF

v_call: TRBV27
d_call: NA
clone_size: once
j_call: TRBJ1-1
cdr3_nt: TGTGCCAGCAGTCCCTACAGGGACCGGAACACTGAAGCTTTCTTT
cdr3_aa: CASSPYRDRNTEAFF

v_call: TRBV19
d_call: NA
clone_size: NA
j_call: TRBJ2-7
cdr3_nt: TGTGCCAGTAGTATCCGGGACACTCCCTACGAGCAGTACTTC
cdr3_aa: CASSIRDTPYEQYF

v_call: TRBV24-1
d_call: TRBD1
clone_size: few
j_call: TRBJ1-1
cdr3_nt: TGTGCCACCGGAGGGCAGGGGGTTCGGGACACTGAAGCTTTCTTT
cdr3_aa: CATGGQGVRDTEAFF

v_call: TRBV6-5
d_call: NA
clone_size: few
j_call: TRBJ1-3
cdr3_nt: TGTGCCAGCAGCTATCAAACCTCTGGAAACACCATATATTTT
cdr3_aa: CASSYQTSGNTIYF

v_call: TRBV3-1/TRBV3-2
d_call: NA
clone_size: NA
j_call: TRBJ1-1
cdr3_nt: TGTGCCAGCAGTCACTCGGGGGTAGGAGCTTTCTTT
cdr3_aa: CASSHSGVGAFF

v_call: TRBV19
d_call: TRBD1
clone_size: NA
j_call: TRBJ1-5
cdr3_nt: TGTGCCAGTAGTCCGTGGACAGGCCCGTCGGATCAGCCCCAGCATTTT
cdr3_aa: CASSPWTGPSDQPQHF

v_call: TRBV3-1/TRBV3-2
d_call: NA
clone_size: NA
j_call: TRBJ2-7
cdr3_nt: TGTGCCAGCAGCCAAGTGGCGACAGCCGATGAGCAGTACTTC
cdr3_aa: CASSQVATADEQYF

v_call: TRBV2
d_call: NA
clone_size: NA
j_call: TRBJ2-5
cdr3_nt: TGTGCCAGCAGTGTGGGCCTCCCGATGGAGACCCAGTACTTC
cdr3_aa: CASSVGLPMETQYF

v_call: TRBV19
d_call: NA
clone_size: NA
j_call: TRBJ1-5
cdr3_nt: TGTGCCAGTAGTATAGCAGGGGGCAATCAGCCCCAGCATTTT
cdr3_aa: CASSIAGGNQPQHF

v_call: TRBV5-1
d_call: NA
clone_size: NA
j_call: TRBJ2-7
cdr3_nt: TGCGCCAGCAGCTTGGTTTCGGTGAAACCGGGCTACGAGCAGTACTTC
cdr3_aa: CASSLVSVKPGYEQYF

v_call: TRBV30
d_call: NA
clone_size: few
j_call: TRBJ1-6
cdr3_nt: TGTGCCTGGACGGGGGGGTTCTTGCCACCCCTCCACTTT
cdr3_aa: CAWTGGFLPPLHF

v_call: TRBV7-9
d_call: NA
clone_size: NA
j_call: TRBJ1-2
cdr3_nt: TGTGCCAGCAGCCAAGACAGGCGCGATAACTATGGCTACACCTTC
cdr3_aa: CASSQDRRDNYGYTF

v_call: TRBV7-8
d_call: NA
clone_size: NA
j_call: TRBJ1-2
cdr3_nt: TGTGCCAGCAGCTCCCCCCAAACAGGGTACTATGGCTACACCTTC
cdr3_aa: CASSSPQTGYYGYTF

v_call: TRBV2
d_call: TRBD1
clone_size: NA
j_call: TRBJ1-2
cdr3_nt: TGTGCCAGCAGTCTAACAGGGGGCGCTGATGGCTACACCTTC
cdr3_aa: CASSLTGGADGYTF

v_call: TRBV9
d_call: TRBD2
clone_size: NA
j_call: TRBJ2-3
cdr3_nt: TGTGCCAGCAGCGCGGGGACTAGCGAATCAGATACGCAGTATTTT
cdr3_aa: CASSAGTSESDTQYF

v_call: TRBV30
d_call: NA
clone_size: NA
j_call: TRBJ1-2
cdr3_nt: TGTGCCTGGAGCCCCGGACAGACCTATGGCTACACCTTC
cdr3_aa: CAWSPGQTYGYTF

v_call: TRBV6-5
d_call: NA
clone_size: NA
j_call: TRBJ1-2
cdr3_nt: TGTGCCAGCAGTCGACAGGCGCATGGCTACACCTTC
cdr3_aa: CASSRQAHGYTF

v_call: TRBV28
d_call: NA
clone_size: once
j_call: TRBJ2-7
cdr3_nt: TGTGCCAGCAGTTTGGTCAGGGGAAACTACGAGCAGTACTTC
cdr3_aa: CASSLVRGNYEQYF

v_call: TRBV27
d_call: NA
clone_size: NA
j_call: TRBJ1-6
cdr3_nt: TGTGCCAGCAGAAGGGGGGGAACCAGGGGTACCTATAATTCACCCCTCCACTTT
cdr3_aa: CASRRGGTRGTYNSPLHF

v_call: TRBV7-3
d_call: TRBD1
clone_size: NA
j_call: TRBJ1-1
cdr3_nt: TGTGCCAGCAGCCGACAGGGGAGAACTGAAGCTTTCTTT
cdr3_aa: CASSRQGRTEAFF

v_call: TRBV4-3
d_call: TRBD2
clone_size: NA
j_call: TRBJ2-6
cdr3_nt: TGCGCCAGCAGCCCATACCATACTAGCGGGGGGGCCGTTGGGGCCAACGTCCTGACTTTC
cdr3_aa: CASSPYHTSGGAVGANVLTF

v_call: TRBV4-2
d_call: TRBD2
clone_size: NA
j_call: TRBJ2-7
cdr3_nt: TGTGCCAGCAGCCAAGAAAGAACTAGCGGCTACGAGCAGTACTTC
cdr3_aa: CASSQERTSGYEQYF

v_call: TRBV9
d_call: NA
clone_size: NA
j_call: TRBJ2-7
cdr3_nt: TGTGCCAGCAGCGTAACCACCATAGTAGTACCCTCCGAGCAGTACTTC
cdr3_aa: CASSVTTIVVPSEQYF

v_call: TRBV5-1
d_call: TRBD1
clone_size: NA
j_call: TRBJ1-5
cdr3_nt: TGCGCCAGCAGCCCGACAGGGACGAGCAATCAGCCCCAGCATTTT
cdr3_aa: CASSPTGTSNQPQHF

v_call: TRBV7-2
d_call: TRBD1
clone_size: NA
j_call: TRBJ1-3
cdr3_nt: TGTGCCAGCAGCCGGGGGACAGGGGGCGATTCTTTATCTGGAAACACCATATATTTT
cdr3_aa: CASSRGTGGDSLSGNTIYF